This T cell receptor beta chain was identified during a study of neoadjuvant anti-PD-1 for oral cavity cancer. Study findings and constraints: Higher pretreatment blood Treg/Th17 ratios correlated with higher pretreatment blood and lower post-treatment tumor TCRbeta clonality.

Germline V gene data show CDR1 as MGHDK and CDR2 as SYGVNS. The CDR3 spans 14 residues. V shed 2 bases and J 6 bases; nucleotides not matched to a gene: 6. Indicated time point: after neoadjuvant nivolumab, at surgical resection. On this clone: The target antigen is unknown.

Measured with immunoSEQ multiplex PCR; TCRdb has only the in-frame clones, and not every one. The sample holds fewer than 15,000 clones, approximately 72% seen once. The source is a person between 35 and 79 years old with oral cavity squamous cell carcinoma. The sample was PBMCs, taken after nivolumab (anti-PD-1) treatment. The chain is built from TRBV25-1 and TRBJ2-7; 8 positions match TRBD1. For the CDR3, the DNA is TGTGCCAGCAGTGAACAAAACAGGGGGAGCGAGCAGTACTTC. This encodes CASSEQNRGSEQYF.